This T cell receptor (beta chain) is drawn from a study of shared clonotypes between healthy human individuals. This CDR3 is built from 17 residues. From germline, CDR1 is SEHNR and CDR2 FQNEAQ (reference sequence). Assay used: immunoSEQ multiplex PCR; TCRdb lists only in-frame clones, some missing. The table has under 1,100,000 clones, approximately 80% seen once. The chain employs TRBV7-9 and TRBJ2-5; TRBD2 matches 14 bases. The tail of the sequence fits TRBJ2-7 better, so the J call may be wrong. The receptor was derived from a man aged 18 to 35 in good health. Some clones in this sample may be carry-over from other donors' samples. Sequenced material: memory CD4+ T cells from PBMCs. The subset was: CD45RA-negative fraction. The CDR3 sequence: CASSDYSGTSGSYEQYF. The CDR3 DNA reads TGTGCCAGCAGCGATTATTCCGGGACTAGCGGGAGCTACGAGCAGTACTTC.